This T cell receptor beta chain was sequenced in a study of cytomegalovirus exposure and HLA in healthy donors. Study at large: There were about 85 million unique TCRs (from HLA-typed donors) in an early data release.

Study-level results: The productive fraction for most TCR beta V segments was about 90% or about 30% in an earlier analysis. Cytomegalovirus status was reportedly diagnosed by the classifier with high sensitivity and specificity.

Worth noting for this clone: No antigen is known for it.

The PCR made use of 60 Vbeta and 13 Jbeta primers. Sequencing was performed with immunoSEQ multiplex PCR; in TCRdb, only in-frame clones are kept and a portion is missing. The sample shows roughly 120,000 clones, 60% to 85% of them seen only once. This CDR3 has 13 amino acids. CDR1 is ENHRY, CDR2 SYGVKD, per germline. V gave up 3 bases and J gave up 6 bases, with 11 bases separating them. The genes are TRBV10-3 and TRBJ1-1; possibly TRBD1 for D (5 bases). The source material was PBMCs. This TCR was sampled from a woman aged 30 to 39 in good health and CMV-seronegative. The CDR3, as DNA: TGTGCCATCAGTGATGGGGCGGGAGCTGAAGCTTTCTTT. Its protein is CAISDGAGAEAFF.